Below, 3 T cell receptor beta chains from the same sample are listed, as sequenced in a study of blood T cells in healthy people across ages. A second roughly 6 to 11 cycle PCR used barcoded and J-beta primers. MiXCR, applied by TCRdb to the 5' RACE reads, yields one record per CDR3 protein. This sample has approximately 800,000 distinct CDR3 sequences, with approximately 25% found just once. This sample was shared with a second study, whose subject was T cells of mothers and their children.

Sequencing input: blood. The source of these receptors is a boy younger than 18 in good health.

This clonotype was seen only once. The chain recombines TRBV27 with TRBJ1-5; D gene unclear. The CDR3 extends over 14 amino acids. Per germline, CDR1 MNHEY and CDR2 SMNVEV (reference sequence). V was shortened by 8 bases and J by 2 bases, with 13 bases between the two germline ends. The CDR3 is CASRLLEGNQPQHF. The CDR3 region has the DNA TGTGCCAGCCGACTTCTTGAGGGCAATCAGCCCCAGCATTTT.

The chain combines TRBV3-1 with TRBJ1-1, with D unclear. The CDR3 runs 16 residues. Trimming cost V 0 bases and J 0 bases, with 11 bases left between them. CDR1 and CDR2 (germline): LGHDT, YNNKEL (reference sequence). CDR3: CASSQDWVSVNTEAFF. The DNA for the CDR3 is TGTGCCAGCAGCCAAGATTGGGTGTCCGTGAACACTGAAGCTTTCTTT.

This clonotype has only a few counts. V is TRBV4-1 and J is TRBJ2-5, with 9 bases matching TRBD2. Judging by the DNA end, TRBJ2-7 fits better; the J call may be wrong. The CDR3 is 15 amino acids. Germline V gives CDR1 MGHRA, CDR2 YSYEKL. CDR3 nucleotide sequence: TGCGCCAGCAGCCCCCTTATAGCGGGAGTCTACGAGCAGTACTTC. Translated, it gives CASSPLIAGVYEQYF.